What follows describes a single TCR beta chain. The target antigen is unknown. These data originate in a study of T cell responses to AZD1222 COVID-19 vaccine. About the research overall: Second doses were pooled across both intervals (about 4 or about 12 weeks).

J was trimmed by 9 bases and V by 5 bases; bases with no gene match: 9. Germline-derived CDR1 and CDR2 are MNHEY and SVGAGI. This CDR3 region has 14 residues. The table came from immunoSEQ multiplex PCR; TCRdb's copy has only in-frame clones and leaves some out. The sample has fewer than 200,000 clones; about 88% are singletons. Overall study findings and caveats: Distributed over spike, vaccine-associated CD4 TCRs predominated at 160-218 and 743-854. Donors, mostly white British, included more females; clonal diversity was possibly underestimated. Spike-specific TCR breadth and depth rose after two AZD1222 doses.

Sequenced material: peripheral blood, taken on day 0 of AZD1222 vaccination. The sequence was collected from an adult in good health. The V gene is TRBV6-5, the J gene TRBJ1-1; the match to TRBD1 covers 10 bases. CDR3 sequence: CASSPRTGGSQAFF. In DNA, the CDR3 is TGTGCCAGCAGTCCGAGGACAGGGGGTTCCCAAGCTTTCTTT.